This T cell receptor (beta chain) is drawn from a study of T cell repertoires in cytomegalovirus infection (dated by TCRdb to about 2019). For the wider study: Recently identified HLA-C-restricted CMV epitopes, whose presentation resists viral immunomodulation, were targeted by peptide stimulations together with well-studied HLA-B-restricted epitopes. The HLA type of each donor mattered for the analysis, because public TCR beta signatures pointed to carriage of CMV infection along with the matching HLA type.

Study-level results and caveats: Carriers of CMV infection plus the relevant HLA type were discriminated by the cumulative frequency of public TCR beta family members in the study cohort and in an independent approximately 360-donor cohort. The ex vivo response was dominated by HLA-C-restricted CMV-specific TCR beta clonotypes, which also provided the single most frequent clonotype in two of eight donors.

These reads were obtained on an Illumina HiSeq 1500. TCRdb itself trimmed the public reads at Q25 with fastp, ran MiXCR and retained productive beta chains. For every CDR3 protein sequence, its rows merge into one entry that carries the most common genes and DNA. This sample comprises roughly 180,000 distinct CDR3 sequences, about 20% of them detected only once. The leading ten clones occupy 25% of the sample. The sample's treatment or condition, from its label and the paper: in vitro stimulation with specific CMV peptide epitopes to enrich CMV-specific T cells. This clonotype was seen only a few times. Its specific antigen is unknown. Base qualities are not provided; no much larger clone lies one nucleotide away. V loses 2 bases, J loses 3 bases, and the germline ends lie 17 bases apart. For CDR1 and CDR2, the germline V gene lists SGHTA and FQGNSA. The CDR3 covers 16 residues, taking in both the cysteine and the phenylalanine. The CDR3 DNA has 48 bases and is translated from base 1.

The TCR originated in a human donor in good health (CMV status not recorded). Some clones in this sample may be carry-over from other donors' samples. The sequencing here drew on CD8+ T cells from cultured PBMCs, taken from culture after CMV antigen stimulation. The chain links TRBV7-2 with TRBJ2-7; TRBD1 could be the D gene, as 5 bases match. CDR3 protein: CASSLIEIDSYYEQYF. The nucleotide sequence reads as follows: TGTGCCAGCAGCTTAATAGAGATAGACAGTTACTACGAGCAGTACTTC.